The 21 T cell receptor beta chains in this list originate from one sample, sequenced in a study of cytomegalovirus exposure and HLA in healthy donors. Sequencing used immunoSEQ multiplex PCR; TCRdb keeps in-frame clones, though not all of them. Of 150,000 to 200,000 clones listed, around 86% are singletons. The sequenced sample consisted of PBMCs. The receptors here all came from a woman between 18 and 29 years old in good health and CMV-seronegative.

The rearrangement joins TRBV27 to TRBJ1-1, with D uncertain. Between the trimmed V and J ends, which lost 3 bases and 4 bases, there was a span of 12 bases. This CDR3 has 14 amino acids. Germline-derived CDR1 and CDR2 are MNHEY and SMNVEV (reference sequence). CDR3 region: CASSFGGVATEAFF. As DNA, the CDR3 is TGTGCCAGCAGTTTCGGCGGGGTAGCCACTGAAGCTTTCTTT.

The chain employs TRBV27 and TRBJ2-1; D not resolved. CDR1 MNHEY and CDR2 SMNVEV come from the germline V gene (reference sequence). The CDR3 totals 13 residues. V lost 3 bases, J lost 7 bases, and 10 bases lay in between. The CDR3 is CASSFPVGNEQFF. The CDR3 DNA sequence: TGTGCCAGCAGTTTTCCCGTCGGGAATGAGCAGTTCTTC.

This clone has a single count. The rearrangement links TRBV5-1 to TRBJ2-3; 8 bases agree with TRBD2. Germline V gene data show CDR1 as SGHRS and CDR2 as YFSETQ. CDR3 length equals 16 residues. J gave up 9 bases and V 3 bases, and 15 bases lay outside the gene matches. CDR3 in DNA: TGCGCCAGCAGCTCCCCGGGGCGGGGGGATGATCTAACGCAGTATTTT. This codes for CASSSPGRGDDLTQYF.

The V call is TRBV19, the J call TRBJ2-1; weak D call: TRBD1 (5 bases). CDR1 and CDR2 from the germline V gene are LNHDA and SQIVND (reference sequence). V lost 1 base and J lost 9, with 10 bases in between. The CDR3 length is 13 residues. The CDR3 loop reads CASSIVGQGEQFF. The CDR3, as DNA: TGTGCCAGTAGTATAGTAGGACAAGGTGAGCAGTTCTTC.

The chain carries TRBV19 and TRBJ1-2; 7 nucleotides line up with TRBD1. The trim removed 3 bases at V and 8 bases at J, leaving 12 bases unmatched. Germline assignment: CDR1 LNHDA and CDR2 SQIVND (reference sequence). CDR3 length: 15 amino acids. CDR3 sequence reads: CASSIEGAGLGGYTF. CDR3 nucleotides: TGTGCCAGTAGTATTGAGGGGGCAGGTTTGGGCGGCTACACCTTC.

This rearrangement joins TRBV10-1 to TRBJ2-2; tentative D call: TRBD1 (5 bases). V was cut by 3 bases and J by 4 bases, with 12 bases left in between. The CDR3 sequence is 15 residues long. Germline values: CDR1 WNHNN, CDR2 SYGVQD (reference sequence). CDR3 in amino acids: CASSDPGSGTGELFF. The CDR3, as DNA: TGCGCCAGCAGTGATCCAGGGTCGGGCACCGGGGAGCTGTTTTTT.

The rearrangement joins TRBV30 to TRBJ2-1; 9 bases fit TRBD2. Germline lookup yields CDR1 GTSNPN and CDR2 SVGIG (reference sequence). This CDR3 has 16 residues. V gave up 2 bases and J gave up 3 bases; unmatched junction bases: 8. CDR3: CAWSLGLAGLYNEQFF. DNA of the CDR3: TGTGCCTGGAGTTTGGGGCTAGCGGGACTCTACAATGAGCAGTTCTTC.

This chain's CDR3 is CASSFSGQPGYGYTF. CDR3 DNA: TGTGCCAGCAGCTTCAGCGGACAGCCTGGCTATGGCTACACCTTC. The chain carries TRBV7-2 and TRBJ1-2; possible D gene TRBD1, 6 bases. V shed 3 bases and J shed 4 bases, with 15 bases lying between them. CDR1 and CDR2 from the germline V gene are SGHTA and FQGNSA. This CDR3 comprises 15 residues.

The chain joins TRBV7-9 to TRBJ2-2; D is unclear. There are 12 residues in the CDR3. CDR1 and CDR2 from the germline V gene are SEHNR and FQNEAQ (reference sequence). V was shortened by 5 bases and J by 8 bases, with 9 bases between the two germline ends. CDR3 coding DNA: TGTGCCAGCAGCCCAGGTTTTGGGGAGCTGTTTTTT. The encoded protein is CASSPGFGELFF.

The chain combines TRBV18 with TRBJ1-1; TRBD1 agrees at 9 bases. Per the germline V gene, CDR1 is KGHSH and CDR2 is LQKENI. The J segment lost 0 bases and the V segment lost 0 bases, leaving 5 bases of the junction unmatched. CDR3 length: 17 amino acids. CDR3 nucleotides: TGTGCCAGCTCACCACCGGGACAGGGACCTATGAACACTGAAGCTTTCTTT. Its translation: CASSPPGQGPMNTEAFF. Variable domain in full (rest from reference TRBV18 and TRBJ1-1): NAGVMQNPRHLVRRRGQEARLRCSPMKGHSHVYWYRQLPEEGLKFMVYLQKENIIDESGMPKERFSAEFPKEGPSILRIQQVVRGDSAAYFCASSPPGQGPMNTEAFFGQGTRLTVV.

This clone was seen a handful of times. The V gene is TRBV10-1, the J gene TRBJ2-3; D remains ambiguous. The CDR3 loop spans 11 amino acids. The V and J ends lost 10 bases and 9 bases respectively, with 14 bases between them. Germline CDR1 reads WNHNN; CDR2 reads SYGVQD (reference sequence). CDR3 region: CATGRLETQYF. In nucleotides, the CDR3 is TGCGCCACGGGTCGGCTGGAAACGCAGTATTTT.

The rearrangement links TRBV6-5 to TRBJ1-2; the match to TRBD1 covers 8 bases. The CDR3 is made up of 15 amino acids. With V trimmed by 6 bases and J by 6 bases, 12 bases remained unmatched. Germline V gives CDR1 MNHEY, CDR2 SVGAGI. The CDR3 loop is CASSVGGDRRHGYTF. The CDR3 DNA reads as TGTGCCAGCAGCGTGGGGGGGGACAGGCGGCATGGCTACACCTTC.

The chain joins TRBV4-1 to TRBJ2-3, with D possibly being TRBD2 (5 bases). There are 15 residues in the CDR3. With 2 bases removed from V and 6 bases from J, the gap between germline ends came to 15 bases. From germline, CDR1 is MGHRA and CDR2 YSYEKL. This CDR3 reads CASSQRYQSGDTQYF. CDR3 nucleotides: TGCGCCAGCAGCCAAAGGTATCAAAGCGGCGATACGCAGTATTTT.

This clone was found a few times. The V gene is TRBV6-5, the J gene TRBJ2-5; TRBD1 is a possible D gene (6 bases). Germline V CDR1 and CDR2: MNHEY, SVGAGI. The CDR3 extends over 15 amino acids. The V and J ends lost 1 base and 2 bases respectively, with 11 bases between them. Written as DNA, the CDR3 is TGTGCCAGCAGTTACTTTGGCAGGGGACAAGAGACCCAGTACTTC. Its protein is CASSYFGRGQETQYF.

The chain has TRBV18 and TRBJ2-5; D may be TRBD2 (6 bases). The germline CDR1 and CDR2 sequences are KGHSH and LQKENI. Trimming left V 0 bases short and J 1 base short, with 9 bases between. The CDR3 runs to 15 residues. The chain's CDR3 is CASSPPGTAQETQYF. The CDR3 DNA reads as TGTGCCAGCTCACCACCTGGGACTGCCCAAGAGACCCAGTACTTC. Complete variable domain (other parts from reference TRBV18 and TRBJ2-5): NAGVMQNPRHLVRRRGQEARLRCSPMKGHSHVYWYRQLPEEGLKFMVYLQKENIIDESGMPKERFSAEFPKEGPSILRIQQVVRGDSAAYFCASSPPGTAQETQYFGPGTRLLVL.

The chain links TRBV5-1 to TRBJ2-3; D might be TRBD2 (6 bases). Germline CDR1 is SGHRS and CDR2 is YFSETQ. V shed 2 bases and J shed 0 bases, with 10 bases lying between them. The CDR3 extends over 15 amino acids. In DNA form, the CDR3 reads TGCGCCAGCAGCTTTGGGGGGACTAGCACAGATACGCAGTATTTT. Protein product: CASSFGGTSTDTQYF.

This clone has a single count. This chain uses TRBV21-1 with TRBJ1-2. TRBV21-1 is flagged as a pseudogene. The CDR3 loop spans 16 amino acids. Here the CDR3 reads CASSKEGPGKRYGYTF. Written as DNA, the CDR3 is TGTGCCAGCAGCAAGGAGGGACCAGGAAAAAGGTATGGCTACACCTTC.

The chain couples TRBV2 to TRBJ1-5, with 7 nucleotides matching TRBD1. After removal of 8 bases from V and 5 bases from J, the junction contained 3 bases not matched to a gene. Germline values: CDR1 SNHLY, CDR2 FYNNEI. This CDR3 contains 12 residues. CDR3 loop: CASRDSDQPQHF. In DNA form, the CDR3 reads TGTGCCAGCCGGGACAGCGATCAGCCCCAGCATTTT.

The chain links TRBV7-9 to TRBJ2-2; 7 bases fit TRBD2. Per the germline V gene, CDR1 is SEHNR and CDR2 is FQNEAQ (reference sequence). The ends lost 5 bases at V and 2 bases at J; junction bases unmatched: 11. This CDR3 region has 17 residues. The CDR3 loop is CASSLLGLVVNTGELFF. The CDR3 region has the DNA TGTGCCAGCAGCCTACTCGGACTAGTTGTAAACACCGGGGAGCTGTTTTTT.

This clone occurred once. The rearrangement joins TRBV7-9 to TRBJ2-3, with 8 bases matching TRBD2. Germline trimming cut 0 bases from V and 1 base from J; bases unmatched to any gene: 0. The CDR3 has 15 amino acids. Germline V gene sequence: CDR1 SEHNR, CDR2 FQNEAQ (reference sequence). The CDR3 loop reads CASSLASGGTDTQYF. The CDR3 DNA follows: TGTGCCAGCAGCTTAGCTAGCGGGGGCACAGATACGCAGTATTTT.

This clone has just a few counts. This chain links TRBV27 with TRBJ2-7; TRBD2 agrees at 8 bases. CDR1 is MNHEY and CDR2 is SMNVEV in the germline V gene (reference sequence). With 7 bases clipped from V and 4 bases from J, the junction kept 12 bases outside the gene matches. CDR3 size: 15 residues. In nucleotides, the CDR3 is TGTGCCAGCATCGCCCGGGCGGGGGGTGGATACGAGCAGTACTTC. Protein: CASIARAGGGYEQYF.